The 16 T cell receptor beta chains given below trace back to one sample, sequenced in a study of blood T cells in healthy people across ages. A J-beta primer mix and a sample-barcoded 5' primer were used in a second PCR of about 7 to 12 cycles. One entry per CDR3 protein, called by TCRdb with MiXCR from the 5' RACE reads. The sample lists over a million distinct CDR3 sequences, roughly 40% seen once, with less than 8% in the top ten. The specimen sequenced was blood. These receptor sequences come from a woman aged 18-30 years in good health.

The gene calls are TRBV25-1 and TRBJ1-6; TRBD1 might be the D (6 bases). V lost 7 bases and J lost 7, with 11 bases in between. Germline assignment: CDR1 MGHDK and CDR2 SYGVNS. The CDR3 is 13 amino acids. DNA for the CDR3: TGTGCCAGCACCAGACAGGTCAATTCACCCCTCCACTTT. Amino acids: CASTRQVNSPLHF.

This clonotype was counted a few times. The chain carries TRBV13 and TRBJ2-6; D gene unclear. This CDR3 is built from 14 residues. Germline CDR1 reads PRHDT; CDR2 reads FYEKMQ (reference sequence). Deletions cut 7 bases from V and 1 base from J, with 8 bases between. The CDR3 DNA reads as TGTGCCAGCACGGGCGATTCTGGGGCCAACGTCCTGACTTTC. This translates into CASTGDSGANVLTF.

The genes are TRBV2 and TRBJ1-2; no clear D gene. This CDR3 region has 11 residues. Germline V lookup: CDR1 SNHLY, CDR2 FYNNEI. V was trimmed by 10 bases and J by 2 bases, leaving 8 bases between them. CDR3 amino acids: CATRRNYGYTF. The CDR3 DNA sequence: TGTGCCACGAGAAGGAACTATGGCTACACCTTC.

The genes are TRBV12-3 or TRBV12-4 and TRBJ2-3, with a tentative D call TRBD2 (5 bases). The CDR3 sequence is 12 residues long. Trimming took 3 bases from V and 13 from J, leaving 14 bases between them. As DNA, the CDR3 is TGTGCCAGCAGTTTGGGCCAGGAGGCTGAGTATTTT. Protein product: CASSLGQEAEYF.

V gene TRBV28 combines with J gene TRBJ2-1; D call uncertain. CDR3 length: 14 residues. Germline values: CDR1 MDHEN, CDR2 SYDVKM. V shed 1 base and J shed 8 bases, with 12 bases lying between them. CDR3 sequence: CASSLSSSDYEQFF. The CDR3 DNA reads as TGTGCCAGCAGTTTATCTTCCTCTGACTATGAGCAGTTCTTC.

The V gene is TRBV28, the J gene TRBJ2-5; perhaps TRBD2 as D (5 bases). Per the germline V gene, CDR1 is MDHEN and CDR2 is SYDVKM. With 4 bases removed from V and 11 bases from J, the gap between germline ends came to 11 bases. CDR3 length: 11 residues. The CDR3 DNA sequence: TGTGCCAGCAGTTCGGGCTGGGAGCAGTACTTC. Protein product: CASSSGWEQYF.

Details on this clonotype: One end of the junction varies from germline; a read error may be responsible. The genes are TRBV7-9 and TRBJ1-4; possibly TRBD1 for D (5 bases). CDR1 is SEHNR and CDR2 is FQNEAQ in the germline V gene (reference sequence). The CDR3 has 12 residues. CDR3 nucleotide sequence: TGTGCCGGCAGCGTCGGTCAGGGAAAACTGTTTTTT. This gives the protein CAGSVGQGKLFF.

The V gene is TRBV10-3, the J gene TRBJ1-1, with D possibly being TRBD1 (5 bases). V lost 3 bases and J 2 bases, leaving 10 bases between the germline ends. Germline CDR1 reads ENHRY; CDR2 reads SYGVKD. This CDR3 spans 14 amino acids. The CDR3 protein is CAISEQQANTEAFF. The DNA for the CDR3 is TGTGCCATCAGTGAACAACAGGCTAACACTGAAGCTTTCTTT.

This clonotype was recorded once. This sequence joins TRBV4-2 and TRBJ1-6, with no clear D. Germline V gene data show CDR1 as LGHNA and CDR2 as YNFKEQ. V lost 0 bases and J 0 bases, leaving 6 bases between the germline ends. This CDR3 region has 16 residues. Here the CDR3 reads CASSQDQDSYNSPLHF. DNA of the CDR3: TGTGCCAGCAGCCAAGATCAGGACTCCTATAATTCACCCCTCCACTTT.

This clonotype turned up a few times. The chain combines TRBV12-3 or TRBV12-4 with TRBJ2-5; D is uncertain. The CDR3 runs 13 residues. V lost 6 bases and J 4 bases, leaving 12 bases between the germline ends. CDR3 nucleotides: TGTGCCAGCAGCCGAGGCCCGCGAGAGACCCAGTACTTC. This gives the protein CASSRGPRETQYF.

The chain recombines TRBV24-1 with TRBJ2-5; perhaps TRBD2 as D (5 bases). Germline V gene sequence: CDR1 KGHDR, CDR2 SFDVKD. Trimming left V 6 bases short and J 5 bases short, with 21 bases between. This CDR3 region has 16 residues. The CDR3 sequence is CATSRLRVTTGETQYF. The CDR3 DNA reads TGTGCCACCAGTCGATTGCGGGTAACGACGGGGGAGACCCAGTACTTC.

This clonotype was seen many times. This chain uses TRBV29-1 with TRBJ2-3; 11 nucleotides agree with TRBD2. Germline values: CDR1 SQVTM, CDR2 ANQGSEA. The CDR3 runs to 13 residues. For the CDR3, the DNA is TGCACGATGACTAGCGGGGCTGGAGATACGCAGTATTTT. This translates into CTMTSGAGDTQYF.

This clonotype was counted between two and nine times. This sequence joins TRBV29-1 and TRBJ1-5; D possibly corresponds to TRBD1 (6 bases). Germline loops: CDR1 SQVTM, CDR2 ANQGSEA. The CDR3 sequence is 14 residues long. V was trimmed by 6 bases and J by 2 bases, leaving 14 bases between them. The CDR3: CSVSGAGGNQPQHF. The CDR3 DNA reads as TGCAGCGTATCAGGGGCAGGGGGCAATCAGCCCCAGCATTTT. The full variable domain, completed using reference TRBV29-1 and TRBJ1-5, is SAVISQKPSRDICQRGTSLTIQCQVDSQVTMMFWYRQQPGQSLTLIATANQGSEATYESGFVIDKFPISRPNLTFSTLTVSNMSPEDSSIYLCSVSGAGGNQPQHFGDGTRLSIL.

This clonotype has only a few counts. The chain is built from TRBV29-1 and TRBJ1-2, with D hard to call. Trimming removed 0 bases from V and 4 bases from J, with 12 bases in between. This CDR3 region has 14 residues. CDR1 is SQVTM, CDR2 ANQGSEA, per germline. CDR3 bases: TGCAGCGTTGAAGAAGTATCCCAGGTCTATGGCTACACCTTC. It specifies CSVEEVSQVYGYTF.

This clonotype occurred once. The chain links TRBV5-1 to TRBJ2-5; D ambiguous. The germline V gene has CDR1 SGHRS and CDR2 YFSETQ. The CDR3 is 16 amino acids. Trimming removed 4 bases at V and 2 bases at J, with 18 bases between. In nucleotides, the CDR3 is TGCGCCAGCAGCCCCTCCCTGTCCGGCCCTCAAGAGACCCAGTACTTC. Residues: CASSPSLSGPQETQYF.

The chain carries TRBV27 and TRBJ2-5, with D perhaps matching TRBD1 (6 bases). The germline V gene has CDR1 MNHEY and CDR2 SMNVEV (reference sequence). V lost 5 bases and J lost 5, with 18 bases in between. This CDR3 spans 15 amino acids. This CDR3 is CASSPQTGARETQYF. CDR3 coding DNA: TGTGCCAGCAGTCCTCAGACAGGTGCTCGTGAGACCCAGTACTTC.